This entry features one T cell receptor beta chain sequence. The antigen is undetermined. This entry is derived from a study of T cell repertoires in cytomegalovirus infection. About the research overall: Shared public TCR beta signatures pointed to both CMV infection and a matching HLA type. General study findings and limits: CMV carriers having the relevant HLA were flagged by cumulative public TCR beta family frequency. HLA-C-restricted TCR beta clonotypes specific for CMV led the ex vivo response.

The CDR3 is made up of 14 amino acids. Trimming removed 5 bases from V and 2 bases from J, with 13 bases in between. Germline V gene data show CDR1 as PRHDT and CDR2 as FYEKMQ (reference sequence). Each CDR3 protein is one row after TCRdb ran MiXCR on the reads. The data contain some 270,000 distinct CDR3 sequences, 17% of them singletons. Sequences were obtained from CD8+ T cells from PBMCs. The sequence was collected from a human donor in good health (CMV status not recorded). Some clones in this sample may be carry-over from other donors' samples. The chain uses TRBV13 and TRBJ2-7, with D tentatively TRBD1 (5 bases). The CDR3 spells CASSAIGQPYEQYF. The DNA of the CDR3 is TGTGCCAGCAGCGCCATCGGACAACCCTACGAGCAGTACTTC.